This entry concerns a single T cell receptor beta chain. Methods used by the authors: Counts of nucleated cells, estimated from reference gene primer amplification, were obtained. TCRdb's table, derived via immunoSEQ multiplex PCR, lists solely in-frame clones and lacks some. D and trimming come from the DNA, and the V and J calls and clone size come from that table. The sample includes about 87,000 clones, around 75% of them seen just once. The trim removed 0 bases at V and 7 bases at J, leaving 5 bases unmatched. CDR1 is MDHEN and CDR2 is SYDVKM in the germline V gene. The CDR3 sequence is 17 residues long. The sample comes from a study of blood T cell repertoires in COVID-19. Whole-study context: Sites across the United States, Italy and Spain contributed samples from acute and convalescent COVID-19. T cells, B-cell-depleted T cells, or PBMCs provided the cDNA or gDNA that served as material.

J is TRBJ2-1 and V is TRBV28, with 14 bases that match TRBD2. Sequencing used peripheral blood. The receptor was isolated from a woman aged 50 to 60 with acute or convalescent COVID-19. The CDR3 protein is CASSLWTSGGASNEQFF. In DNA form, the CDR3 reads TGTGCCAGCAGTTTATGGACTAGCGGGGGGGCATCTAATGAGCAGTTCTTC.